What follows are 10 T cell receptor beta chains derived from one specimen sequenced in a study of PD-L1 blockade in urothelial cancer. Assay used: immunoSEQ multiplex PCR; TCRdb lists only in-frame clones, some missing. The sample contains roughly 52,000 clones, 60% to 85% of which appear only once. The time point was: pretreatment peripheral blood. The sequencing here drew on PBMCs, taken around atezolizumab (anti-PD-L1) treatment. These receptors all stem from a man in his 70s with urothelial cancer.

The chain joins TRBV10-3 to TRBJ1-1; a weak D match, TRBD1 (5 bases). This CDR3 has 15 residues. Trimming shortened V by 4 bases and J by 0 bases, and 12 bases separated the two germline ends. Germline values: CDR1 ENHRY, CDR2 SYGVKD. The CDR3 here is CAISAQGGMNTEAFF. CDR3 DNA sequence: TGTGCCATCAGTGCGCAGGGAGGGATGAACACTGAAGCTTTCTTT.

V usage is TRBV7-9 and J usage is TRBJ1-4; 7 positions agree with TRBD1. The germline CDR1 and CDR2 sequences are SEHNR and FQNEAQ (reference sequence). This CDR3 contains 14 residues. Trimming cost V 2 bases and J 10 bases; bases outside gene matches: 7. The CDR3 bases are TGTGCCAGCAGCTTATCATCTGAGGGGGCAAAACTGTTTTTT. This gives the protein CASSLSSEGAKLFF.

This chain links TRBV18 with TRBJ2-1; 14 bases are shared with TRBD2. The CDR3 totals 16 residues. V gave up 1 base and J gave up 6 bases; unmatched junction bases: 2. Germline lookup yields CDR1 KGHSH and CDR2 LQKENI. In DNA form, the CDR3 reads TGTGCCAGCTCACCACGGACTAGCGGGAGGTTCAATGAGCAGTTCTTC. This sequence encodes CASSPRTSGRFNEQFF.

The V gene is TRBV29-1, the J gene TRBJ1-2, with TRBD1 matching 7 bases. V lost 7 bases and J lost 1; bases outside the gene matches: 9. The CDR3 extends over 14 amino acids. Per the germline V gene, CDR1 is SQVTM and CDR2 is ANQGSEA. The CDR3 DNA reads as TGCAGCGCCGGGGACAGACAGGATAACTATGGCTACACCTTC. It specifies CSAGDRQDNYGYTF. Looking up the rest from reference TRBV29-1 and TRBJ1-2 gives the full variable domain: SAVISQKPSRDICQRGTSLTIQCQVDSQVTMMFWYRQQPGQSLTLIATANQGSEATYESGFVIDKFPISRPNLTFSTLTVSNMSPEDSSIYLCSAGDRQDNYGYTFGSGTRLTVV.

This clone appeared once. The rearrangement uses TRBV6-1 and TRBJ2-5; 11 nucleotides agree with TRBD1. Germline V lookup: CDR1 MNHNS, CDR2 SASEGT. V trimming: 0 bases; J trimming: 4 bases; junction bases outside the gene matches: 1. The CDR3 spans 15 residues. The CDR3 region is CASSEAGTGGETQYF. The CDR3, as DNA: TGTGCCAGCAGTGAAGCGGGGACAGGGGGAGAGACCCAGTACTTC.

The gene calls are TRBV9 and TRBJ2-7; 14 bases fit TRBD2. Germline trimming cut 2 bases from V and 2 bases from J; bases unmatched to any gene: 3. This CDR3 spans 16 amino acids. Germline assignment: CDR1 SGDLS and CDR2 YYNGEE. The CDR3 DNA reads as TGTGCCAGCAGCGTTGGACTAGCGGGAGGAGCCTACGAGCAGTACTTC. This translates into CASSVGLAGGAYEQYF.

The chain's CDR3 is CASESGAGTGELFF. For the CDR3, the DNA is TGCGCCAGCGAGTCGGGAGCAGGAACCGGGGAGCTGTTTTTT. V and J are TRBV5-1 and TRBJ2-2; D is possibly TRBD2 (6 bases). The V gene lost 7 bases and the J gene lost 5 bases, with 15 bases spanning the gap. There are 14 residues in the CDR3. Germline loops: CDR1 SGHRS, CDR2 YFSETQ.

The V gene is TRBV5-1, the J gene TRBJ2-2; the D gene is possibly TRBD2 (5 bases). CDR1 SGHRS and CDR2 YFSETQ come from the germline V gene. The ends were cut back, 0 bases at V and 7 bases at J, with 10 bases in the middle. This CDR3 has 14 residues. In nucleotides, the CDR3 is TGCGCCAGCAGCTTGGCCAACGAGGGCGGGGAGCTGTTTTTT. It encodes CASSLANEGGELFF.

V gene TRBV5-4 combines with J gene TRBJ2-2; 10 bases are shared with TRBD1. This CDR3 comprises 16 residues. J was trimmed by 2 bases and V by 4 bases; bases with no gene match: 5. Germline V lookup: CDR1 SGHNT, CDR2 YYREEE (reference sequence). The DNA of the CDR3 is TGTGCCAGCAGCCCCGGACAGGGGGTAAACACCGGGGAGCTGTTTTTT. Its translation is CASSPGQGVNTGELFF.

The chain carries TRBV11-2 and TRBJ2-2; a weak D match, TRBD1 (6 bases). Trimming stripped 8 bases from V and 2 bases from J, with 24 bases between. The CDR3 is 18 residues long. The V gene's germline CDR1 is SGHAT and CDR2 FQNNGV. CDR3: CASEFPSPWTDNTGELFF. CDR3 bases: TGTGCCAGCGAGTTTCCTTCGCCTTGGACAGATAACACCGGGGAGCTGTTTTTT.